The subject of this entry is one T cell receptor beta chain. Profiling relied on immunoSEQ multiplex PCR, and the TCRdb table lists in-frame clones only, not all of them. There are roughly 460,000 clones in the sample; approximately 90% occur only once, and 1.7% lies in the top ten. Germline V CDR1 and CDR2: SGHTA, FQGNSA. The CDR3 is 15 amino acids. The trim removed 3 bases at V and 9 bases at J, leaving 4 bases unmatched. This record comes from a study of Ad26.COV2.S vaccination and SARS-CoV-2 variants. Documented treatment: some 20 received Ad26.COV2.S at low or high dose, single or two shots; 5 received placebo; per-sample allocation not given. The samples were gathered on day 63 after the first injection of vaccine or placebo.

The sequences come from peripheral blood, collected in a trial of Ad26.COV2.S vaccine versus placebo. The V call is TRBV7-2, the J call TRBJ2-1, with 14 bases matching TRBD2. The sequence was obtained from a person aged 18 to 59 who received the Ad26.COV2.S COVID-19 vaccine or a placebo. CDR3 DNA sequence: TGTGCCAGCAGCTTCGGGACTAGCGGGAGCTCTGAGCAGTTCTTC. Encoded protein: CASSFGTSGSSEQFF. The full variable domain, its missing parts supplied by reference TRBV7-2 and TRBJ2-1, is GAGVSQSPSNKVTEKGKDVELRCDPISGHTALYWYRQSLGQGLEFLIYFQGNSAPDKSGLPSDRFSAERTGGSVSTLTIQRTQQEDSAVYLCASSFGTSGSSEQFFGPGTRLTVL.